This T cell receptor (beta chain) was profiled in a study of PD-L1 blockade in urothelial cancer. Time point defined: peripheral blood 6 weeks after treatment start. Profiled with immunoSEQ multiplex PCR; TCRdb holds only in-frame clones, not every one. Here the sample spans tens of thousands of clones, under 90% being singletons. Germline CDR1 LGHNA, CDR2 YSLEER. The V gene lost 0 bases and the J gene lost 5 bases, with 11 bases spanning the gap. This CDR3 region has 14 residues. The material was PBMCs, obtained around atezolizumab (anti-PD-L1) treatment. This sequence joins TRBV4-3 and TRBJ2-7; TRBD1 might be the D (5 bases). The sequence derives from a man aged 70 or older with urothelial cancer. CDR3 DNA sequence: TGCGCCAGCAGCCAAGATCAGGGCGGCGACGAGCAGTACTTC. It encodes CASSQDQGGDEQYF.